Each of the 7 T cell receptor beta chains below was sequenced from the same sample in a study of CD8+ T cells in alopecia areata. Treatment specified: oral pan-JAK inhibitor, 5-10 mg twice daily. Extraction and reverse transcription of RNA yielded cDNA as the sequencing template. The table came from immunoSEQ multiplex PCR; TCRdb's copy has only in-frame clones and leaves some out. The sample lists fewer than 250,000 clones, 50% to 60% seen once, with around 0.7% in the top ten. The sample here was CD4+ T cells sorted from blood, taken at week 4, from a patient treated with tofacitinib. The receptors were sampled from a human donor with alopecia areata.

The chain couples TRBV7-9 to TRBJ2-7; D tentatively reads TRBD1 or TRBD2 (5 bases each). The V end lost 6 bases, the J end lost 1 base, and 10 bases lay between the germline ends. The CDR3 is made up of 13 amino acids. Germline loops: CDR1 SEHNR, CDR2 FQNEAQ (reference sequence). CDR3 coding DNA: TGTGCCAGCAGTCGGGGCCGGTCCTACGAGCAGTACTTC. Its protein is CASSRGRSYEQYF.

V and J are TRBV6-1 and TRBJ2-2; a possible D gene is TRBD2 (6 bases). The germline V and J ends were trimmed by 4 bases and 4 bases, with 16 bases remaining between them. Germline CDR1 MNHNS, CDR2 SASEGT. This CDR3 comprises 16 residues. The CDR3 here is CASSVRPQGGTGELFF. The CDR3 nucleotides are TGTGCCAGCAGTGTAAGGCCGCAGGGAGGCACCGGGGAGCTGTTTTTT.

The chain recombines TRBV28 with TRBJ2-1, with D possibly TRBD2 on 6 matching bases. The CDR3 runs to 16 residues. Germline CDR1 and CDR2: MDHEN and SYDVKM. V was trimmed by 5 bases and J by 5 bases, leaving 19 bases between them. In nucleotides, the CDR3 is TGTGCCAGCAGTCCTGTGGGAAGCGGGCAGAACAATGAGCAGTTCTTC. It is translated as CASSPVGSGQNNEQFF.

V and J are TRBV15 and TRBJ2-7; a possible D gene is TRBD2 (6 bases). Germline V gives CDR1 LNHNV, CDR2 YYDKDF (reference sequence). This CDR3 is 14 amino acids long. V lost 5 bases, J lost 2 bases, and 13 bases lay in between. The CDR3 region is CATSGGGTAYEQYF. The CDR3 bases are TGTGCCACCAGCGGGGGAGGCACAGCCTACGAGCAGTACTTC.

The rearrangement uses TRBV7-2 and TRBJ2-5, with 7 positions matching TRBD2. V was clipped by 3 bases and J by 7 bases; unmatched bases: 8. CDR3 length: 14 residues. Germline V gene data show CDR1 as SGHTA and CDR2 as FQGNSA. CDR3 coding DNA: TGTGCCAGCAGCTTGGGACTACCCGATGGGACCCAGTACTTC. Amino acid sequence: CASSLGLPDGTQYF.

The chain joins TRBV29-1 to TRBJ2-2; D gene ambiguous. The germline V gene encodes CDR1 SQVTM and CDR2 ANQGSEA. Trimming left V 5 bases short and J 0 bases short, with 10 bases between. This CDR3 comprises 14 residues. CDR3 in amino acids: CSVRADTNTGELFF. DNA of the CDR3: TGCAGCGTTCGGGCGGATACGAACACCGGGGAGCTGTTTTTT.

This clone was detected once. The V call is TRBV18, the J call TRBJ2-3; TRBD2 agrees at 10 bases. Trimming took 1 base from V and 4 from J; bases not matched to a gene: 8. The CDR3 is 17 amino acids. The V gene's germline CDR1 is KGHSH and CDR2 LQKENI. CDR3 in amino acids: CASSPRSSGRAADTQYF. In DNA form, the CDR3 reads TGTGCCAGCTCACCACGTTCCAGCGGGAGGGCGGCAGATACGCAGTATTTT.